This T cell receptor beta chain was documented in a study of blood T cell repertoires in COVID-19. Background on the study: Samples representing acute and convalescent COVID-19 were sourced from the United States, Italy and Spain. PBMCs, B-cell-depleted T cells, or T cells were the source of the cDNA or gDNA that made up the material.

The table lists this clone with a few counts. The protocol was immunoSEQ multiplex PCR, while the TCRdb copy is restricted to in-frame clones and leaves out a portion. The sample records around 100,000 clones, 65% to 85% being singletons. Germline V gene lookup returns CDR1 SGHRS and CDR2 YFSETQ. This CDR3 has 15 residues. V was shortened by 0 bases and J by 0 bases, with 9 bases between the two germline ends. This sequence joins TRBV5-1 and TRBJ1-2, with no clear D. The receptor was derived from a man aged 70 or older with active or convalescent COVID-19. The material sequenced was peripheral blood. The CDR3 is CASSLAQNPNYGYTF. CDR3 coding DNA: TGCGCCAGCAGCTTGGCCCAGAACCCTAACTATGGCTACACCTTC.